This section outlines one TCR beta chain sequence together with its context. The data were taken from a study of cytomegalovirus exposure and HLA in healthy donors. TCRdb's copy holds only in-frame clones and misses some; the assay was immunoSEQ multiplex PCR. This sample yields 100,000 to 150,000 clones, of which about 90% are seen a single time; 3% to 3.5% belongs to the top ten. Per germline, CDR1 SQVTM and CDR2 ANQGSEA. CDR3 size: 11 residues. With 6 bases removed from V and 0 bases from J, the gap between germline ends came to 5 bases. The chain couples TRBV29-1 to TRBJ1-1; D is unresolved. Source material: PBMCs. The source is a man younger than 40 in good health and CMV-seronegative. DNA for the CDR3: TGCAGCGTGTTTATGAACACTGAAGCTTTCTTT. It encodes CSVFMNTEAFF.